This T cell receptor beta chain was found in a study of persistence of HIV-infected CD4 T cells. The immunoSEQ assay was version 4, run in survey mode. Method: immunoSEQ multiplex PCR; TCRdb's copy keeps in-frame clones and lacks some. The sample lists about 51,000 clones; 85% to 90% were seen once. Points on this clone: Its antigen is undetermined.

Cells were stimulated nonspecifically with anti-CD3/anti-CD28 magnetic beads. Responding CD4+ T cells were sorted by upregulation of both CD40 ligand and CD69. Whole-study findings and limits: The rare CMV-responding cells with HIV-1 proviruses were not separately TCR-sequenced.

Specimen: CD4+ T cells sorted from PBMCs after roughly 17-hour stimulation, collected from a patient who received antiretroviral therapy. The receptor's source is an adult woman with HIV who was CMV-seropositive.

The CDR3 here is CASSLKGQGAIGNQPQHF. CDR3 DNA: TGTGCCAGCAGCCTAAAGGGACAGGGGGCGATCGGCAATCAGCCCCAGCATTTT. The rearrangement uses TRBV27 and TRBJ1-5; TRBD1 aligns across 12 bases. Trimming at V came to 6 bases and at J to 2 bases, leaving 11 bases not matched to a gene. This CDR3 is built from 18 residues. Germline lookup yields CDR1 MNHEY and CDR2 SMNVEV (reference sequence).